This is a list of T cell receptor beta chains from one sample in a study of blood T cells in healthy people across ages. A single record per CDR3 protein comes from TCRdb applying MiXCR to the 5' RACE reads. The sample consists of around 710,000 distinct CDR3 sequences, 35% to 45% of them appearing once. Sample: blood. The receptors were sampled from an older woman in good health. Both conserved end residues are part of each CDR3. D genes are given only for firm matches. Part of the rows lack a size; the others show once, few, many or a class for expanded clones.

size: -
D: -
J: TRBJ1-1
V: TRBV7-3
CDR3: CASSLSEHFTEAFF
DNA: TGTGCCAGCAGCTTATCTGAGCATTTCACTGAAGCTTTCTTT

size: -
D: TRBD2
J: TRBJ2-5
V: TRBV20-1
CDR3: CSAMTSGGYQETRYF
DNA: TGCAGTGCTATGACTAGCGGGGGGTACCAAGAGACCCGGTACTTC

size: -
D: TRBD2
J: TRBJ2-7
V: TRBV20-1
CDR3: CSARDRSGRAWYEQYF
DNA: TGCAGTGCTAGAGACAGAAGCGGGAGGGCCTGGTACGAGCAGTACTTC

size: -
D: -
J: TRBJ2-1
V: TRBV20-1
CDR3: CSAGAPTGYNEQFF
DNA: TGCAGTGCTGGAGCCCCGACAGGATACAATGAGCAGTTCTTC

size: -
D: -
J: TRBJ1-2
V: TRBV6-1
CDR3: CASSATEANYGYTF
DNA: TGTGCCAGCAGTGCGACCGAAGCTAACTATGGCTACACCTTC

size: -
D: TRBD1
J: TRBJ2-2
V: TRBV5-1
CDR3: CASSLAPGQERTGELFF
DNA: TGCGCCAGCAGCTTGGCCCCGGGACAGGAGAGAACCGGGGAGCTGTTTTTT

size: -
D: TRBD1
J: TRBJ2-7
V: TRBV11-2
CDR3: CASSFQQQGAYEQYF
DNA: TGTGCCAGCAGCTTCCAGCAACAGGGGGCCTACGAGCAGTACTTC

size: -
D: TRBD1
J: TRBJ2-1
V: TRBV6-2/TRBV6-3
CDR3: CASSGTGTGMDVNEQFF
DNA: TGTGCCAGCAGTGGAACCGGGACAGGGATGGATGTTAATGAGCAGTTCTTC

size: -
D: -
J: TRBJ2-6
V: TRBV4-3
CDR3: CASSQSDIASGANVLTF
DNA: TGCGCCAGCAGCCAGTCGGACATTGCCTCTGGGGCCAACGTCCTGACTTTC

size: few
D: -
J: TRBJ2-7
V: TRBV18
CDR3: CASSPRGNSYEQYF
DNA: TGTGCCAGCTCACCGAGAGGGAATTCCTACGAGCAGTACTTC

size: -
D: TRBD2
J: TRBJ2-7
V: TRBV4-2
CDR3: CASSQDRSGSSYEQYF
DNA: TGTGCCAGCAGCCAAGACAGGAGCGGGAGTTCCTACGAGCAGTACTTC

size: -
D: -
J: TRBJ2-1
V: TRBV15
CDR3: CATEGSSYNEQFF
DNA: TGTGCCACCGAGGGGTCAAGCTACAATGAGCAGTTCTTC

size: -
D: -
J: TRBJ2-5
V: TRBV2
CDR3: CACTGGAETQYF
DNA: TGTGCCTGCACCGGAGGCGCTGAGACCCAGTACTTC

size: -
D: TRBD1
J: TRBJ2-7
V: TRBV27
CDR3: CASSGEPRGYGEQYF
DNA: TGTGCCAGCAGTGGCGAGCCCAGGGGGTATGGGGAGCAGTACTTC

size: -
D: TRBD2
J: TRBJ2-1
V: TRBV3-1
CDR3: CASSQPTSGGAYEQFF
DNA: TGTGCCAGCAGCCAACCCACTAGCGGGGGGGCTTATGAGCAGTTCTTC

size: -
D: -
J: TRBJ2-7
V: TRBV5-1
CDR3: CASSFDSPEQYF
DNA: TGCGCCAGCAGCTTTGACAGTCCCGAGCAGTACTTC

size: -
D: -
J: TRBJ2-3
V: TRBV12-3/TRBV12-4
CDR3: CASRLRGDAQYF
DNA: TGTGCCAGCAGACTGAGGGGAGATGCGCAGTATTTT

size: once
D: -
J: TRBJ2-5
V: TRBV2
CDR3: CASIVETPQETQYF
DNA: TGTGCCAGCATCGTGGAAACGCCTCAAGAGACCCAGTACTTC

size: medium-sized
D: -
J: TRBJ2-1
V: TRBV7-2
CDR3: CASSLGGLYNEQFF
DNA: TGTGCCAGCAGCTTGGGGGGGCTCTACAATGAGCAGTTCTTC

size: few
D: TRBD1
J: TRBJ2-2
V: TRBV28
CDR3: CASTRGQDNTGELFF
DNA: TGTGCCAGCACTCGGGGACAGGATAACACCGGGGAGCTGTTTTTT

size: -
D: TRBD2
J: TRBJ2-7
V: TRBV12-3/TRBV12-4
CDR3: CASSLSGWEGSSYEQYF
DNA: TGTGCCAGCAGTTTATCGGGGTGGGAGGGAAGCTCCTACGAGCAGTACTTC

size: -
D: -
J: TRBJ1-1
V: TRBV18
CDR3: CASSPSGGNTEAFF
DNA: TGTGCCAGCTCACCATCTGGGGGGAACACTGAAGCTTTCTTT

size: -
D: -
J: TRBJ2-1
V: TRBV2
CDR3: CASSPELGIPMRDNEQFF
DNA: TGTGCCAGCAGCCCCGAGTTGGGTATACCGATGAGGGACAATGAGCAGTTCTTC

size: once
D: -
J: TRBJ2-2
V: TRBV24-1
CDR3: CATSDPTGGNTGELFF
DNA: TGTGCCACCAGTGATCCGACAGGCGGGAACACCGGGGAGCTGTTTTTT

size: -
D: -
J: TRBJ2-3
V: TRBV20-1
CDR3: CSATDGSTDTQYF
DNA: TGCAGTGCCACCGACGGGAGCACAGATACGCAGTATTTT

size: -
D: -
J: TRBJ1-3
V: TRBV7-9
CDR3: CASSLGQASGNTIYF
DNA: TGTGCCAGCAGCTTAGGACAGGCCTCTGGAAACACCATATATTTT

size: few
D: -
J: TRBJ2-7
V: TRBV2
CDR3: CASIGTGFSYEQYF
DNA: TGTGCCAGCATTGGGACTGGATTTTCCTACGAGCAGTACTTC

size: -
D: TRBD2
J: TRBJ2-1
V: TRBV7-2
CDR3: CASSLGTSGSVNEQFF
DNA: TGTGCCAGCAGCTTAGGGACTAGCGGGAGTGTCAATGAGCAGTTCTTC

size: -
D: TRBD1
J: TRBJ1-2
V: TRBV6-1
CDR3: CARRTGRGYTF
DNA: TGTGCCAGAAGGACAGGGCGCGGCTACACCTTC

size: -
D: -
J: TRBJ1-1
V: TRBV20-1
CDR3: CSARDPFGGTEAFF
DNA: TGCAGTGCTAGAGATCCCTTCGGCGGCACTGAAGCTTTCTTT

size: many
D: TRBD1
J: TRBJ2-3
V: TRBV5-1
CDR3: CASRGQISTDTQYF
DNA: TGCGCCAGCAGGGGACAGATTAGCACAGATACGCAGTATTTT

size: few
D: TRBD2
J: TRBJ2-5
V: TRBV14
CDR3: CASSQGISGGWKETQYF
DNA: TGTGCCAGCAGCCAAGGGATTAGCGGGGGCTGGAAGGAGACCCAGTACTTC

size: -
D: -
J: TRBJ2-3
V: TRBV9
CDR3: CASSSLRGSRTDTQYF
DNA: TGTGCCAGCAGCTCCCTCCGTGGCAGCCGCACAGATACGCAGTATTTT

size: few
D: TRBD1
J: TRBJ2-1
V: TRBV20-1
CDR3: CSATVTGGNEQFF
DNA: TGCAGTGCTACTGTGACAGGGGGAAATGAGCAGTTCTTC

size: many
D: -
J: TRBJ2-3
V: TRBV20-1
CDR3: CSGLPLATDTQYF
DNA: TGCAGTGGACTCCCCCTGGCAACAGATACGCAGTATTTT

size: -
D: -
J: TRBJ1-1
V: TRBV4-2
CDR3: CASSQQALNTEAFF
DNA: TGTGCCAGCAGCCAACAGGCCTTGAACACTGAAGCTTTCTTT

size: -
D: -
J: TRBJ2-7
V: TRBV25-1
CDR3: CASSGRGTRFEQYF
DNA: TGTGCCAGCAGCGGAAGGGGGACAAGGTTCGAGCAGTACTTC

size: once
D: -
J: TRBJ1-1
V: TRBV12-3/TRBV12-4
CDR3: CANSLDTTFNTEAFF
DNA: TGTGCCAACAGTTTAGATACGACATTTAACACTGAAGCTTTCTTT

size: -
D: -
J: TRBJ2-3
V: TRBV7-3
CDR3: CASSLSSRDTQYF
DNA: TGTGCCAGCAGCTTAAGTAGCAGAGATACGCAGTATTTT

size: many
D: TRBD2
J: TRBJ2-1
V: TRBV3-1
CDR3: CASSHTSGGNEQFF
DNA: TGTGCCAGCAGCCACACTAGCGGGGGTAATGAGCAGTTCTTC

size: -
D: -
J: TRBJ2-5
V: TRBV5-1
CDR3: CASSLELYNEQYF
DNA: TGCGCCAGCAGCTTGGAGCTGTACAATGAGCAGTACTTC

size: -
D: TRBD1
J: TRBJ1-5
V: TRBV12-3/TRBV12-4
CDR3: CASSLVGQGGNQPQHF
DNA: TGTGCCAGCAGTTTAGTAGGGCAGGGGGGCAATCAGCCCCAGCATTTT

size: few
D: -
J: TRBJ1-1
V: TRBV29-1
CDR3: CSVLWGASTEAFF
DNA: TGCAGCGTCCTGTGGGGGGCTAGCACTGAAGCTTTCTTT

size: -
D: -
J: TRBJ2-7
V: TRBV4-3
CDR3: CASSQDTAGVSYNEQYF
DNA: TGCGCCAGCAGCCAAGATACCGCAGGAGTGTCCTACAATGAGCAGTACTTC

size: few
D: -
J: TRBJ2-1
V: TRBV6-5
CDR3: CASSYSISNYNEQFF
DNA: TGTGCCAGCAGTTACTCAATCAGCAACTACAATGAGCAGTTCTTC

size: -
D: -
J: TRBJ2-5
V: TRBV20-1
CDR3: CSARAYQETQYF
DNA: TGCAGTGCACGAGCGTATCAAGAGACCCAGTACTTC

size: -
D: -
J: TRBJ1-4
V: TRBV5-1
CDR3: CASSLRRGNEKLFF
DNA: TGCGCCAGCAGCTTGCGAAGGGGTAATGAAAAACTGTTTTTT

size: -
D: -
J: TRBJ1-2
V: TRBV14
CDR3: CASSQDRRGYGYTF
DNA: TGTGCCAGCAGCCAAGATCGCAGGGGATATGGCTACACCTTC

size: -
D: -
J: TRBJ1-2
V: TRBV12-3/TRBV12-4
CDR3: CASSLAPQGYTF
DNA: TGTGCCAGCAGTTTAGCCCCGCAAGGCTACACCTTC

size: many
D: TRBD1
J: TRBJ2-7
V: TRBV29-1
CDR3: CSVWDRGYEQYF
DNA: TGCAGCGTGTGGGACAGGGGGTACGAGCAGTACTTC